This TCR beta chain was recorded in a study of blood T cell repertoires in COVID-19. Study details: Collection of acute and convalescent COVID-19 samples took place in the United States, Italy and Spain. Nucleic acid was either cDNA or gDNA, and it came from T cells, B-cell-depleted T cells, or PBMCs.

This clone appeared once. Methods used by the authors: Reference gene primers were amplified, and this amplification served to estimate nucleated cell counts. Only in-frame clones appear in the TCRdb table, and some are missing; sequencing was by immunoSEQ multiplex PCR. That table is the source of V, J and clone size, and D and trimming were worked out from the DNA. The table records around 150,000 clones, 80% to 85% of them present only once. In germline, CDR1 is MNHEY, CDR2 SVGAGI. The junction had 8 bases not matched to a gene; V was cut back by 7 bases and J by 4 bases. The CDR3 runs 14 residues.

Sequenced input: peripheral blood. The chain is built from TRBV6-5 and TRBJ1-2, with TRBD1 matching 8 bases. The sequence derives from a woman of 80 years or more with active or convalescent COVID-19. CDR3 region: CASTYGQGLYGYTF. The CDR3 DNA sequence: TGTGCCAGCACCTACGGACAGGGTCTCTATGGCTACACCTTC.